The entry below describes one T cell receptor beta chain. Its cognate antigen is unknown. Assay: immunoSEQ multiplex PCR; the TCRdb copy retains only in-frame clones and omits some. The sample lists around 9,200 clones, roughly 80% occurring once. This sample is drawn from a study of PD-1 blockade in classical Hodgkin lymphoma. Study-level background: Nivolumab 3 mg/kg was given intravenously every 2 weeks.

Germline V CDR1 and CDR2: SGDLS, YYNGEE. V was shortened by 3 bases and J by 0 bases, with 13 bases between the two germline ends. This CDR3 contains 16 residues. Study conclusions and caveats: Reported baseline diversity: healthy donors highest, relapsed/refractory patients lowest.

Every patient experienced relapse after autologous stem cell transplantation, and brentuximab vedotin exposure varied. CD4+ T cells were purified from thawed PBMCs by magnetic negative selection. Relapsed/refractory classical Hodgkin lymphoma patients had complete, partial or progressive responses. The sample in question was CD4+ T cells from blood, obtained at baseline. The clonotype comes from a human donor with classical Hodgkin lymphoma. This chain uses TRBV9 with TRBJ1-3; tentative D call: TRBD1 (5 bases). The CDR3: CASSGLGTDSGNTIYF. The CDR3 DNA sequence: TGTGCCAGCAGCGGTTTAGGGACGGACTCTGGAAACACCATATATTTT.